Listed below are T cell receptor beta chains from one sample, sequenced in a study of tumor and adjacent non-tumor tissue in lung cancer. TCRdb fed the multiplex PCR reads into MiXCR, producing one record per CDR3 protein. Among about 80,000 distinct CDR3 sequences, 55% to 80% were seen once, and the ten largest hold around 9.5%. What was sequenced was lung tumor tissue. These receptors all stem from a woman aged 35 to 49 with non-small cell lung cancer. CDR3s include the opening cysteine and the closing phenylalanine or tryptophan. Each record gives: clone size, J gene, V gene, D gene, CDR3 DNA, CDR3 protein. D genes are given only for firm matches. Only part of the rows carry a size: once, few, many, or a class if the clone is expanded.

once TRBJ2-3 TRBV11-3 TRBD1 TGTGCCAGCAGCCTTCGAACAGGGGGAAGGATAGATACGTTGAATTTT CASSLRTGGRIDTLNF
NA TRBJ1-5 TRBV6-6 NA NA CARSYACSNQPQHF
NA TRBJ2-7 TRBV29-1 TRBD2 TGCAGCGCCGCTCGCACTAGCGGGAAGAGAGGCTACGAGCAGTACTTC CSAARTSGKRGYEQYF
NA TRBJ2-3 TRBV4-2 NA TGTGCCAGCAGCCAAGACCACTACACAGGTACGCAGTATTTT CASSQDHYTGTQYF
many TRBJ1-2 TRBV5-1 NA TGCGCCAGCAGTCGAGGACAGTTATATGGCTACACCTTC CASSRGQLYGYTF
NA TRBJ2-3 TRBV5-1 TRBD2 TGCGCCAGCAGCTTGCCTAGCGGGAGCGGTGAAGATATGCAGTATTTT CASSLPSGSGEDMQYF
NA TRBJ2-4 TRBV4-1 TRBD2 TGCGCCAGCAGCTCACCTGGCGGGAGGGCTACGTCTATTCAGTACTTC CASSSPGGRATSIQYF
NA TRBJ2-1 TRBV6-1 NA TGTGCCAGCACCTGGGGTGACTCCTACAATGAGCAGTTCTTC CASTWGDSYNEQFF
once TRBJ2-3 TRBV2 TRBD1 TGTGTCAGCAGACCGGGACAGGGGCCAGATACGCAGTATTTT CVSRPGQGPDTQYF
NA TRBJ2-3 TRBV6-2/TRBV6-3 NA TGTGCCAGCAGTTACTCGATGGGGGCGGGGCGGAATCCGTCAGGGCCAGATACGCAGTATTTT CASSYSMGAGRNPSGPDTQYF
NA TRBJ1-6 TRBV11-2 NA TGTGCCAGCAGCTCGGACGGAGAACTAAATTCACCCCGCCACTTT CASSSDGELNSPRHF
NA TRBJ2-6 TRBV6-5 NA TGTGCCAGCAGCAGCGGTCTCTCTGGGACCAACGTCCTGACTTTC CASSSGLSGTNVLTF
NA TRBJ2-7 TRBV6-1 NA TGTGCCAGCATTGAAAAATCCCCCAGGGGTTACGAGCAGTACTTC CASIEKSPRGYEQYF
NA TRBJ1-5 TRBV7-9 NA TGTGCCAGCAGCACAGTGTTAAGCAATCAGCCCCAGCATTTT CASSTVLSNQPQHF
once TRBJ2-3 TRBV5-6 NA TGTGCCAGCAGCTTGGAAGCTATCGGGGGCCGAACGGGAGATACGCAGTATTTT CASSLEAIGGRTGDTQYF
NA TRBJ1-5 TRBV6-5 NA TGTGCCAGCAGTCCAACAAGGTGGGCCATTCAGCCCCAGCATTTT CASSPTRWAIQPQHF
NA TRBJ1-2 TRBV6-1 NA TGTGCCAGCAGTGAAGAAACAAGGATCAACTATGGTTACACCTTC CASSEETRINYGYTF
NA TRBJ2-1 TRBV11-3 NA TGTGCCAGCGGCGCCGTATCGAACACTTACAATGGGCAGTTCTTC CASGAVSNTYNGQFF
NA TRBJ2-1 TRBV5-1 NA TGCGCCAGCAGCCCCGTGAATGTGATGAATGAGCAGTTCTTC CASSPVNVMNEQFF
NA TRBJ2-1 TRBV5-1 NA TGCGCCAGCAGCTTAACAGGAATCGGCAATGAGCACTTCTTC CASSLTGIGNEHFF
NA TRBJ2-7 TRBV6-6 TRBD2 TGTGCCAGCATGGGAACTAGCGGGAGAGACGAGAAGTACTTC CASMGTSGRDEKYF
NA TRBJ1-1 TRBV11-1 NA TGTGCCAGCAGCTCGAGCACTAAAGCTTTCTTT CASSSSTKAFF
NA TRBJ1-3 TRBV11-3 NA TGTGTCAGCAGCTTAGGTCCCAGTGGCACCATATATTTT CVSSLGPSGTIYF
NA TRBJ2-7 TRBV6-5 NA TGTGCCAGTAGCCGGGACATCAGAGGAAGCTCCTACGAACAGTACTTC CASSRDIRGSSYEQYF
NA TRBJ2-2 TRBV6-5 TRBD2 TGTGCCAGTAGTTACTCTAGCGGGAGGGAGGAGCTGTTTTTT CASSYSSGREELFF
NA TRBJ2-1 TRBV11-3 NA TGTACCAGCAGCTTACGCTTCGGCCAATACTATGAGCAGTTCTTC CTSSLRFGQYYEQFF
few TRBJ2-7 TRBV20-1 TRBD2 TGCAGTGCTAGCTTTAGCGGGGGGGCGAACAACGAGCAGTACTTC CSASFSGGANNEQYF
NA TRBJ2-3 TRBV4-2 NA TGTGCCAGCAGCACCTCTAGCGCTACAGATACACAGAATTTT CASSTSSATDTQNF
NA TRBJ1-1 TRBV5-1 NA TGCGCCAGCGGCTTGGGAGGGATCAGGGGTCAAAACACTGAAGCTTTCTTT CASGLGGIRGQNTEAFF
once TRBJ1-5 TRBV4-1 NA TGCGGCAGCAGCCCAACTCCCACCATCATCAAGCCCCAGCATTTT CGSSPTPTIIKPQHF
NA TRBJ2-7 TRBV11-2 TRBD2 TGTGCCAGCGGCTTAGAACAGGCGGGAGATAGCAACGAGCAGTACTTC CASGLEQAGDSNEQYF
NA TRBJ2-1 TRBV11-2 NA TGTGCCATCAGTAGGACACTAGCTGCACTGTACAATGAGCAGTTCTTC CAISRTLAALYNEQFF
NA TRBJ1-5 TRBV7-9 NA TGTGCCAGTAGCCTCGAGGGGAATGAGCCCCAGCATTTT CASSLEGNEPQHF
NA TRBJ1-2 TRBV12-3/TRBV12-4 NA TGTGCCAGCAGCTACGACAGACATAACTATGGCTACAACTTT CASSYDRHNYGYNF
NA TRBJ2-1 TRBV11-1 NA TGTACCAGCAGCTTACGCAGGGGATGCGATCAGTTCTTC CTSSLRRGCDQFF
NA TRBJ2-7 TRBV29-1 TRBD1 TGCAGTGTTCAAATCTGGGACAGGGGCAAGTACGAGCAGTACTTC CSVQIWDRGKYEQYF
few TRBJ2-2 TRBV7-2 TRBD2 TGTGCCAGCAGCTTACCCTCCTTCCTAGCGGGAGGGCCGAACACCGGGGAGCTGTTTTTT CASSLPSFLAGGPNTGELFF
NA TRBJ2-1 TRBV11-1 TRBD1 TGTACCGGCAGCTCCCCGGGACAGGGCAACAATGAGCAGTTCTTC CTGSSPGQGNNEQFF
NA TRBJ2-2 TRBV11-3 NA TGTGCCAGTAGCTCCCGGACGATAGGAACCGGGGAGCTGTTTTTT CASSSRTIGTGELFF
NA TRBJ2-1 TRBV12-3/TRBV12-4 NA TGTGCCAGCAGTTCCAGCTGGGCCTCCTCCAACGAGCAGTTCTTC CASSSSWASSNEQFF
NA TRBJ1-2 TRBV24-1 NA TGTGCCACCAGTGATGCATCTCACAACTATGGCTACACCTTC CATSDASHNYGYTF
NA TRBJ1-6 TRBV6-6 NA TGTGCCAGCAGGGACGACATGGGTAGGTCACACCTTCACTTT CASRDDMGRSHLHF
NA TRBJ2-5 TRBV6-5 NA TGTGTCAGCACCGAGGCCTTCCAAGAGACCCAGTATTTC CVSTEAFQETQYF
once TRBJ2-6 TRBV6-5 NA TGTGCCAGCAGTTGTACAGGGACCAGGGCCAACGTCCTGACTTTC CASSCTGTRANVLTF
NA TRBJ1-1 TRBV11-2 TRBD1 TGTGCCAGCAGCGTATTCACAGGGGGCACTGATGCTTTCTTC CASSVFTGGTDAFF
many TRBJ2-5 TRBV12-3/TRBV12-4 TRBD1 TGTGCCAGCAGTCCCCGGGACAGTCGACTACAAGAGACCCAGTACTTC CASSPRDSRLQETQYF
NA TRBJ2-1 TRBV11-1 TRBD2 TGTGCCAGCAACTCGGAGGGGACTAGCGGGGGTAGTAAGCAGTTCTTC CASNSEGTSGGSKQFF
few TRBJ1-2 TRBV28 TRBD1 TGTGCCAGCGGCCCGGTCGAGGGACAGGGTAGGGTCTATGGCTACACCTTC CASGPVEGQGRVYGYTF
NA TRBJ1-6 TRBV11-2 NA TGTGCCAGCGGCTTAGTCTCGGCGAATAATTCACCCCTCCACTTT CASGLVSANNSPLHF
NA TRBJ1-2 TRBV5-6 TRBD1 TGTGTCAGCAGCCCTGACAGGGGGCGCTTCCATAGCTACACCTTC CVSSPDRGRFHSYTF
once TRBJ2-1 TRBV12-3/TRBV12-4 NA TGTGCCAGTAGCTCAGCAGCGGGCCGCTCCTACGATGAGCAGTTCTTC CASSSAAGRSYDEQFF
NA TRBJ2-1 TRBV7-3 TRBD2 TGTGCCAGCAGCTTGAAAGCGGGAGGAGTGAAGTTCTTC CASSLKAGGVKFF
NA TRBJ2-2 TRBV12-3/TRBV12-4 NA TGTGCCAGCAATTCCTCAACCGGGGAGCTGTTTTTT CASNSSTGELFF
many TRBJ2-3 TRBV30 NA TGTGCCTGGAGTGTACTTGGCAAATCAGACACGCAGTATTTT CAWSVLGKSDTQYF
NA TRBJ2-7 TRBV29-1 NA TGCAGCGTCGCCGTTAGCGAGAAGTTCTACGAGCAGTACTTC CSVAVSEKFYEQYF
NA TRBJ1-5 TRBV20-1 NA TGCAGTGCTAGCGCACAGCGCGTCAATCAGCCCCAGCGTTTT CSASAQRVNQPQRF
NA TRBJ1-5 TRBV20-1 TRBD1 TGCAGTGCTTCTTACGGGGACAGGGACCACGATCAGCCCCAGCATTTT CSASYGDRDHDQPQHF
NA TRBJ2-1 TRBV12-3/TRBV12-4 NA TGTTCCAGCAGTTCCAGCGGGTCCTCCTACAATGATCAGTTCTTC CSSSSSGSSYNDQFF
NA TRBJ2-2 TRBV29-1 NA TGCAGCGTTCGGGTACATGGGGATGCCGGGGAGCTATTTTTT CSVRVHGDAGELFF